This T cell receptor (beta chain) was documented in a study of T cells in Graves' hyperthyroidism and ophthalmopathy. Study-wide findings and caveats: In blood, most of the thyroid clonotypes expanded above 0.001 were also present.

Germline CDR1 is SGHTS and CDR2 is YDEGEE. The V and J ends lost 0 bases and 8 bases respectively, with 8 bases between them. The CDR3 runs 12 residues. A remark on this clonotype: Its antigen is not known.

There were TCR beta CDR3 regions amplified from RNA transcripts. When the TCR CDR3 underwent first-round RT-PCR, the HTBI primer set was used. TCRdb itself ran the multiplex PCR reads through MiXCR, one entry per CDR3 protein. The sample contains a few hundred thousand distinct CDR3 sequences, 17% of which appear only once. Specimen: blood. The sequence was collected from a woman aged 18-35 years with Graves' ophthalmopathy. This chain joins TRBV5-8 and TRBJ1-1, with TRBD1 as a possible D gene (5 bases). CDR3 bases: TGTGCCAGCAGCTTGGTGTGGACAGAAGCTTTCTTT. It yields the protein CASSLVWTEAFF.